The sequence of this TCR beta chain was determined in a study of cytomegalovirus exposure and HLA in healthy donors. Whole-study results and caveats: With later analysis, a missense DCLRE1C variant became linked to TCR beta V- and J-gene trimming.

Regarding this clone: Its antigen is undetermined.

Primers: 60 Vbeta forward and 13 Jbeta reverse. Sequenced by immunoSEQ multiplex PCR; TCRdb stores in-frame clones only, minus some. Of over 110,000 clones listed, approximately 80% are singletons. There are 16 residues in the CDR3. The chain uses TRBV21-1 and TRBJ1-1; the table assigns TRBD1, which was not confirmed against the DNA. TRBV21-1 is noted as a pseudogene. The clonotype comes from a man between 35 and 55 years old in good health and CMV-seronegative. Sequencing was performed on PBMCs. CDR3 sequence: CASSNQAPAMNTEAFF. For the CDR3, the DNA is TGTGCCAGCAGCAACCAGGCGCCAGCCATGAACACTGAAGCTTTCTTT.